This T cell receptor (beta chain) was observed in a study of CD8+CD57+ T cells in acquired aplastic anemia. Study in general: Mean yield of DNA from sorted CD4+ and CD8+ cells was approximately 3 ug. Points from the study as a whole: Found in both controls and patients were about 30 CD8+ CDR3 sequences.

It was patients with CD8+CD57+ cell expansion by flow cytometry who were chosen for sequencing. All participating patients were living with severe acquired aplastic anemia. The V end lost 5 bases, the J end lost 0 bases, and 15 bases lay between the germline ends. Germline CDR1 and CDR2: ENHRY and SYGVKD. The CDR3 is made up of 16 amino acids. In this sample, this clonotype turned up many times. The antigen remains undetermined. According to the study, genomic DNA was the template for TCR beta VDJ and CDR3 profiling. In TCRdb, the reads were re-called with MiXCR into one record per CDR3 protein. This table has 250,000 to 300,000 distinct CDR3 sequences, around three fifths appearing once.

The gene calls are TRBV10-3 and TRBJ2-3, with a possible D match to TRBD1 (6 bases). Sequencing used sorted CD4+, CD8+, or CD8+CD57+ T cells (not recorded which) from PBMCs. The receptor comes from a human donor with aplastic anemia. The CDR3 reads CAISTHGGGSTDTQYF. For the CDR3, the DNA is TGTGCCATCAGTACCCATGGTGGGGGCAGCACAGATACGCAGTATTTT.